A selection of T cell receptor beta chains follows, all from one sample in a study of blood T cell repertoires in COVID-19. Sequenced by immunoSEQ multiplex PCR; TCRdb stores in-frame clones only, minus some. Among around 270,000 clones listed, around 89% were seen once. Sequenced sample: peripheral blood. The receptors come from a middle-aged man with acute or convalescent COVID-19. Each CDR3 is given with its conserved first and last residue. A D gene is named only where the DNA matches it firmly. Expanded clones get a size class; other rows say once, few or many, or leave the size out.

j_call	d_call	v_call	clone_size	cdr3_nt	cdr3_aa
TRBJ1-5	TRBD1	TRBV2	.	TGTGCCAGCAGTCCGGACAGGGGCGGGGGGCCCCAGCATTTT	CASSPDRGGGPQHF
TRBJ2-2	.	TRBV7-6	once	TGTGCCAGCAGCTTAGCACAGGGCACCGGGGAGCTGTTTTTT	CASSLAQGTGELFF
TRBJ2-2	TRBD1	TRBV30	.	TGTGCCTGGAGTCGCAGGGGGATCAACACCGGGGAGCTGTTTTTT	CAWSRRGINTGELFF
TRBJ2-7	.	TRBV7-2	.	TGTGCCAGCAGCTCCCAGCGGTACGAGCAGTACTTC	CASSSQRYEQYF
TRBJ1-2	.	TRBV5-5	once	TGTGCCAGCAGCTTGGTGGGGCGTGATGGCTACACCTTC	CASSLVGRDGYTF
TRBJ2-7	.	TRBV19	once	TGTGCCAGCAGGAGGGGACCCAGCCCCGATTACGAGCAGTACTTC	CASRRGPSPDYEQYF
TRBJ1-2	.	TRBV5-4	.	TGTGCCAGCAGCGAATCCGGGGGTCGGAGTTCGTATGGCTACACCTTC	CASSESGGRSSYGYTF
TRBJ1-1	.	TRBV19	.	TGTGCCAGTAGTATAAAGGCTGCAGGGAACACTGAAGCTTTCTTT	CASSIKAAGNTEAFF
TRBJ1-4	.	TRBV25-1	.	TGTGCCAGCAGTGAATACCCCGGGGAAGAAAAACTGTTTTTT	CASSEYPGEEKLFF
TRBJ1-1	TRBD1	TRBV6-1	.	TGTGCCAGCAGTGAGCTGGGACAGGGGATCACTGAAGCTTTCTTT	CASSELGQGITEAFF
TRBJ1-5	TRBD1	TRBV3-1/TRBV3-2	.	TGTGCCAGCAGCGCTGGACAGGGCCAGCCCCAGCATTTT	CASSAGQGQPQHF
TRBJ2-1	TRBD1	TRBV18	.	TGTGCCAGCTCATCATTTGGACAGGGCCAAGGGAATGAGCAGTTCTTC	CASSSFGQGQGNEQFF
TRBJ1-4	.	TRBV11-2	.	TGTGCCAGCAGCCGCGGCCACATAGGAGAAAAACTGTTTTTT	CASSRGHIGEKLFF
TRBJ2-2	.	TRBV19	.	TGTGCCAGTACCCTAGCGAACACCGGGGAGCTGTTTTTT	CASTLANTGELFF
TRBJ2-1	TRBD2	TRBV7-9	.	TGTGCCAGCAGCGAAGAGCGGGGGGGATACAATGAGCAGTTCTTC	CASSEERGGYNEQFF
TRBJ1-5	TRBD1	TRBV2	.	TGTGCCAGCAGCCGGGACAGGGGTGTTCAGCCCCAGCATTTT	CASSRDRGVQPQHF
TRBJ2-7	.	TRBV9	.	TGTGCCAGCAGCCCCGGGGGACCCTACGAGCAGTACTTC	CASSPGGPYEQYF
TRBJ1-6	.	TRBV4-2	.	TGTGCCAGCAGCCTTCGGGGATTTGATAATTCACCCCTCCACTTT	CASSLRGFDNSPLHF
TRBJ1-2	TRBD1	TRBV24-1	.	TGTGCCACCAGTGGCCCGGACAGGGGGGACTATGGCTACACCTTC	CATSGPDRGDYGYTF
TRBJ1-6	.	TRBV11-2	.	TGTGCCAGCAGCTTCTATACACGGGATTCACCCCTCCACTTT	CASSFYTRDSPLHF
TRBJ2-7	.	TRBV10-3	.	TGTGCCATCAGTTCTGGCAGGACATCCTACGAGCAGTACTTC	CAISSGRTSYEQYF
TRBJ1-1	.	TRBV3-1/TRBV3-2	few	TGTGCCAGCAGCCAAGTCGGGAGCCGCACTGAAGCTTTCTTT	CASSQVGSRTEAFF
TRBJ2-7	.	TRBV27	once	TGTGCCAGCAGTTTTGGGCCGTCCTACGAGCAGTACTTC	CASSFGPSYEQYF
TRBJ1-3	.	TRBV19	.	TGTGCCAGTAGTATGGGCCAGGGATCTGGAAACACCATATATTTT	CASSMGQGSGNTIYF
TRBJ1-2	TRBD1	TRBV7-8	.	TGTGCCAGCAGCCCCGACAGGGCTGGCTACACCTTC	CASSPDRAGYTF
TRBJ1-2	.	TRBV3-1/TRBV3-2	.	TGTGCCAGCAGCCAACCCGGCTATGGCTACACCTTC	CASSQPGYGYTF
TRBJ1-2	TRBD1	TRBV5-1	.	TGCGCCAGCAGCTTGGCCAGGGGGCAGGACTATGGCTACACCTTC	CASSLARGQDYGYTF
TRBJ1-4	TRBD1	TRBV4-1	once	TGCGCCAGCAGCCAAGGGGCGACAGGGGGGAATGAAAAACTGTTTTTT	CASSQGATGGNEKLFF
TRBJ2-7	.	TRBV5-1	.	TGCGCCAGCAGCTGGACTACGGCAGCCTACGAGCAGTACTTC	CASSWTTAAYEQYF
TRBJ2-3	TRBD1	TRBV6-2/TRBV6-3	.	TGTGCCAGCAGTTACGGGACAGGGAGCACAGATACGCAGTATTTT	CASSYGTGSTDTQYF
TRBJ1-5	.	TRBV10-2	.	TGCGCCAGCAGTGATGGCAGGAATCAGCCCCAGCATTTT	CASSDGRNQPQHF
TRBJ1-1	.	TRBV5-1	.	TGCGCCAGCAGCTTGTCAGCAGGGAACACTGAAGCTTTCTTT	CASSLSAGNTEAFF
TRBJ1-1	TRBD1	TRBV6-5	.	TGTGCCAGCAGCGCCGACAGGGGGAGGCCTGAAGCTTTCTTT	CASSADRGRPEAFF
TRBJ1-5	.	TRBV25-1	.	TGTGCCAGCAGTGAACCCCCCACCCCAGGGAAGCGGCCCCAGCATTTT	CASSEPPTPGKRPQHF
TRBJ2-7	TRBD1	TRBV19	.	TGTGCCAGTAGCCTAACAGGGGATTCCTACGAGCAGTACTTC	CASSLTGDSYEQYF
TRBJ1-1	.	TRBV21-1	.	TGTGCCAGCAGCTCCCACCCCGTCTCCAAGACAGGGGACACTGAAGCTTTCTTT	CASSSHPVSKTGDTEAFF
TRBJ1-1	.	TRBV29-1	.	TGCAGCGCCCGGTTAGCGGGGGGTACTGAAGCTTTCTTT	CSARLAGGTEAFF
TRBJ1-6	.	TRBV27	.	TGTGCCAGCAGTTTATCCTCTAATTCACCCCTCCACTTT	CASSLSSNSPLHF
TRBJ2-5	.	TRBV10-1	once	TGCGCCCCTGAGTTAAAGCGGATTCAAGAGACCCAGTACTTC	CAPELKRIQETQYF
TRBJ1-2	.	TRBV18	few	TGTGCCAGTTCTACAGGGATAGGGAACTATGGCTACACCTTC	CASSTGIGNYGYTF
TRBJ2-7	.	TRBV29-1	once	TGCAGCGCATACGCCGGTTATTCCTACGAGCAGTACTTC	CSAYAGYSYEQYF
TRBJ1-5	TRBD1	TRBV11-2	.	TGTGCCAGCAGCGTGACAGGGACGGGGGATCAGCCCCAGCATTTT	CASSVTGTGDQPQHF
TRBJ2-3	TRBD1	TRBV5-1	.	TGCGCCAGCAGCTTGGGGACAGGGGGATCAGATACGCAGTATTTT	CASSLGTGGSDTQYF
TRBJ2-1	.	TRBV7-8	.	TGTGCCAGCAGCCGTAGGGGGGGGAGTTACAATGAGCAGTTCTTC	CASSRRGGSYNEQFF